This TCR beta chain was sequenced during a study of T cell changes during pregnancy in multiple sclerosis. Only in-frame clones appear in the TCRdb table, and some are missing; sequencing was by immunoSEQ multiplex PCR. The data hold about 15,000 clones, with 75% to 85% observed a single time. Germline V gene sequence: CDR1 SGHVS, CDR2 FNYEAQ. The CDR3 runs to 17 residues. Unmatched junction bases numbered 8, after V lost 2 bases and J lost 1 base. This TCR derives from a female donor in good health, enrolled as a control in a pregnancy study. V gene TRBV7-6 combines with J gene TRBJ2-5; 9 bases map to TRBD2. The sample here was CD8+ T cells from peripheral blood mononuclear cells, taken after pregnancy. CDR3 DNA sequence: TGTGCCAGCAGCTTAAGGGCTAGCGGGGTCCTCCAAGAGACCCAGTACTTC. Its translation is CASSLRASGVLQETQYF.